This TCR beta chain stems from a study of identical twins. General study results and limits: With beta out-of-frame sequences, excess sharing by twins was weaker.

Details on this clonotype: Antigen unknown.

Each CDR3 protein gets one entry after TCRdb re-called the 5' RACE reads with MiXCR. The table lists about 1.7 million distinct CDR3 sequences, roughly a third of them singletons, with around 0.25% in the top ten. This CDR3 has 14 amino acids. CDR1 is DFQATT, CDR2 SNEGSKA, per germline (reference sequence). The V gene lost 0 bases and the J gene lost 4 bases, with 12 bases spanning the gap. The V and J genes are TRBV20-1 and TRBJ1-1; D is perhaps TRBD1 (6 bases). The TCR was taken from a newborn girl in good health. Material for sequencing was cord blood. The CDR3 DNA follows: TGCAGTGCTAGAGACCCACGGACAGCCACTGAAGCTTTCTTT. Translating gives CSARDPRTATEAFF.